This T cell receptor (beta chain) derives from a study of Ad26.COV2.S vaccination and SARS-CoV-2 variants. Study as a whole: Ad26.COV2.S, an intramuscular injection, was given once or twice 56 days apart. General study points: Total responses of T cells may have been underestimated by the analyses of TCR breadth and depth.

The CDR3 loop spans 16 amino acids. Trimming left V 4 bases short and J 2 bases short, with 17 bases between. CDR1 is SGHVS and CDR2 is FNYEAQ in the germline V gene. Remarks on this clone: The target antigen is unknown.

Only in-frame clones appear in the TCRdb table, and some are missing; sequencing was by immunoSEQ multiplex PCR. The sample contains hundreds of thousands of clones, roughly 91% of which appear only once. As to treatment: around 19 received Ad26.COV2.S at low or high dose, single or two shots; 5 received placebo; per-sample allocation not given. The samples date from day 63 after the first vaccine or placebo injection. The sample came from a Boston adult aged 18-55 years. The source material was peripheral blood, sampled in a trial of Ad26.COV2.S vaccine versus placebo. The J gene is TRBJ2-5, the V gene TRBV7-6; either TRBD1 or TRBD2 may supply D (5 bases each). The receptor was derived from a person between 18 and 65 years old who received the Ad26.COV2.S COVID-19 vaccine or a placebo. The CDR3 coding sequence is TGTGCCAGCAGCTACCGTGGGACCAGAAGGCAAGAGACCCAGTACTTC. This encodes CASSYRGTRRQETQYF.